This T cell receptor beta chain is from a study of blood T cell repertoires in COVID-19. In the study overall: PBMCs, B-cell-depleted T cells, or T cells provided the cDNA or gDNA that made up the material.

Germline loops: CDR1 KGHSH, CDR2 LQKENI. J was trimmed by 7 bases and V by 3 bases; bases with no gene match: 9. CDR3 length: 16 residues. In the authors' workflow: Estimation of nucleated cell counts was performed using reference gene primer amplification. Clones were sequenced by immunoSEQ multiplex PCR, and TCRdb holds only the in-frame ones, with some missing. Clone size and the V and J calls come from that table; the DNA yielded D and trimming. The sample lists about 160,000 clones; about 83% were seen once. Material for sequencing was peripheral blood. The receptor's source is a woman older than 75 with acute or convalescent COVID-19. The chain has TRBV18 and TRBJ2-2, with 9 bases fitting TRBD2. CDR3 nucleotides: TGTGCCAGCTCACCGGGAGTAGCGGGAGTGGTCGGGGAGCTGTTTTTT. Its protein product is CASSPGVAGVVGELFF.